The entry below gives a single T cell receptor beta chain sequence along with its context. Its antigen is still unknown. The data were taken from a study of T cells in localized non-small cell lung cancer. General observations from the study: Of the top 100 tumor clones, median around 62 were in adjacent lung, 25 to 30 among its top 100. Of the tissues analyzed, uninvolved adjacent lung showed maximal T cell clonality, greater than tumor.

The length of the CDR3 is 15 residues. The germline V gene encodes CDR1 LNHDA and CDR2 SQIVND (reference sequence). With 7 bases removed from V and 1 base from J, the gap between germline ends came to 14 bases. This table comes from immunoSEQ multiplex PCR, and its TCRdb copy is limited to in-frame clones, with some not included. The sample contains under 3,500 clones, about 24% of which appear only once. The sequence came from a man aged 35 to 70 with stage I squamous cell lung carcinoma. The rearrangement links TRBV19 to TRBJ1-5; a possible D gene is TRBD1 (6 bases). This specimen was lung tumor tissue, taken before any cancer treatment. The chain's CDR3 is CASTLGHGSNQPQHF. The CDR3 DNA follows: TGTGCCAGTACCCTGGGACACGGGAGCAATCAGCCCCAGCATTTT.